These 30 T cell receptor beta chains came from one sample sequenced in a study of early T cells in non-severe SARS-CoV-2 infection. TCRdb itself ran the 5' RACE reads through MiXCR, one entry per CDR3 protein. The sample shows over 50,000 distinct CDR3 sequences, roughly 12% of them seen only once. The sample was whole blood. Source of these receptors: an adult who was a healthcare worker with PCR-confirmed SARS-CoV-2 infection or an uninfected control (not recorded which).

The table lists this clonotype with many counts. CDR3 in DNA: TGTGCCAGCTCACCATACGGCGATACGCAGTATTTT. Protein sequence: CASSPYGDTQYF. The chain combines TRBV18 with TRBJ2-3; D uncertain. This CDR3 has 12 amino acids. Germline V gene data show CDR1 as KGHSH and CDR2 as LQKENI. Trimming took 2 bases from V and 6 from J, leaving 6 bases between them. Variable domain in full (rest from reference TRBV18 and TRBJ2-3): NAGVMQNPRHLVRRRGQEARLRCSPMKGHSHVYWYRQLPEEGLKFMVYLQKENIIDESGMPKERFSAEFPKEGPSILRIQQVVRGDSAAYFCASSPYGDTQYFGPGTRLTVL.

This clonotype was recorded at least ten times. The chain carries TRBV7-9 and TRBJ2-7; D not resolved. Germline loops: CDR1 SEHNR, CDR2 FQNEAQ (reference sequence). This CDR3 is built from 16 residues. Trimming cost V 6 bases and J 0 bases, with 18 bases left between them. The chain's CDR3 is CASRANTGPSSYEQYF. CDR3 sequence (DNA): TGTGCCAGCAGAGCCAACACCGGGCCCAGCTCCTACGAGCAGTACTTC.

This clonotype was detected many times. This rearrangement joins TRBV2 to TRBJ1-1; D call uncertain. This CDR3 has 16 amino acids. The V end was cut by 7 bases, the J end by 4 bases, with 22 bases between. From germline, CDR1 is SNHLY and CDR2 FYNNEI. CDR3 sequence reads: CASMSQRLPRGTEAFF. The DNA for the CDR3 is TGTGCCAGCATGAGCCAAAGGTTACCCCGGGGCACTGAAGCTTTCTTT.

The chain is built from TRBV11-3 and TRBJ2-7; 7 nucleotides line up with TRBD1. The CDR3 is 13 residues long. Germline lookup yields CDR1 SGHNT and CDR2 YENEEA. V shed 7 bases and J 6 bases; nucleotides not matched to a gene: 9. This CDR3 reads CASIDRDRGEQYF. DNA for the CDR3: TGTGCCAGCATCGACAGGGACCGAGGCGAGCAGTACTTC.

This clonotype was detected many times. V is TRBV29-1 and J is TRBJ1-1, with D uncertain. The V gene lost 3 bases and the J gene lost 4 bases, with 12 bases spanning the gap. This CDR3 comprises 13 residues. Germline loops: CDR1 SQVTM, CDR2 ANQGSEA. The chain's CDR3 is CSVDWLLGTEAFF. The CDR3 region has the DNA TGCAGCGTTGATTGGCTACTCGGCACTGAAGCTTTCTTT.

This clonotype has at least ten counts. The gene calls are TRBV3-1 and TRBJ2-7, with D tentatively TRBD2 (5 bases). V gave up 4 bases and J gave up 4 bases, with 11 bases separating them. There are 13 residues in the CDR3. Germline CDR1 and CDR2: LGHDT and YNNKEL (reference sequence). The CDR3 region is CASSPGRRYEQYF. DNA of the CDR3: TGTGCCAGCAGCCCAGGACGGAGGTACGAGCAGTACTTC.

This clonotype has only a few counts. The chain recombines TRBV18 with TRBJ1-1; 7 positions match TRBD1. Per germline, CDR1 KGHSH and CDR2 LQKENI. This CDR3 comprises 14 residues. V lost 4 bases and J lost 0; bases outside the gene matches: 2. The CDR3 protein is CASSQDRLNTEAFF. CDR3 DNA sequence: TGTGCCAGCTCACAGGACAGGCTGAACACTGAAGCTTTCTTT.

This sequence joins TRBV7-2 and TRBJ2-4; D gene ambiguous. There are 14 residues in the CDR3. Germline-derived CDR1 and CDR2 are SGHTA and FQGNSA. Trimming shortened V by 5 bases and J by 9 bases, and 17 bases separated the two germline ends. CDR3 coding DNA: TGTGCCAGCAGCCCGGGTCTGACCTGGGGCATTCAGTACTTC. Its translation is CASSPGLTWGIQYF.

This clonotype showed up just a few times. V is TRBV6-4 and J is TRBJ1-2; D is undetermined. Germline lookup yields CDR1 MRHNA and CDR2 SNTAGT. CDR3 length: 13 amino acids. V gave up 5 bases and J gave up 8 bases, with 15 bases separating them. This CDR3 is CASSPGLREGYTF. Written as DNA, the CDR3 is TGTGCCAGCAGTCCCGGGTTGAGGGAAGGCTACACCTTC.

This clonotype came up many times. Sequence at one end of the junction differs from germline and may be a read error. The chain has TRBV27 and TRBJ1-1; D is possibly TRBD1 (6 bases). The germline V gene has CDR1 MNHEY and CDR2 SMNVEV (reference sequence). The CDR3 is 13 amino acids. CDR3 loop: CASSITGRTEAFF. CDR3 nucleotides: TGTGCCAGCAGTATTACAGGGAGGACTGAAGCCTTCTTT.

This sequence joins TRBV18 and TRBJ1-1; no definite D call. CDR1 KGHSH and CDR2 LQKENI come from the germline V gene. The CDR3 sequence is 12 residues long. Deletions cut 4 bases from V and 4 bases from J, with 7 bases between. CDR3: CASSQQGTEAFF. The CDR3 region has the DNA TGTGCCAGCTCACAGCAAGGCACTGAAGCTTTCTTT. Variable domain in full (rest from reference TRBV18 and TRBJ1-1): NAGVMQNPRHLVRRRGQEARLRCSPMKGHSHVYWYRQLPEEGLKFMVYLQKENIIDESGMPKERFSAEFPKEGPSILRIQQVVRGDSAAYFCASSQQGTEAFFGQGTRLTVV.

This clonotype was seen only a few times. The genes are TRBV5-4 and TRBJ2-7; unclear D gene. Germline CDR1 and CDR2: SGHNT and YYREEE (reference sequence). This CDR3 comprises 15 residues. Trimming removed 0 bases from V and 0 bases from J, with 10 bases in between. This chain's CDR3 is CASSLGSDRSYEQYF. CDR3 bases: TGTGCCAGCAGCTTGGGGTCGGACCGCTCCTACGAGCAGTACTTC.

This clonotype has at least ten counts. The chain employs TRBV3-1 and TRBJ2-5; D gene uncertain. The V end was cut by 1 base, the J end by 2 bases, with 11 bases between. CDR1 and CDR2 (germline): LGHDT, YNNKEL (reference sequence). The CDR3 loop spans 15 amino acids. Written as DNA, the CDR3 is TGTGCCAGCAGCCAAGGGGGAAAGGGACAAGAGACCCAGTACTTC. This encodes CASSQGGKGQETQYF.

This clonotype appeared many times. The chain joins TRBV4-1 to TRBJ2-3; D may correspond to TRBD1 or TRBD2 (5 bases each). There are 14 residues in the CDR3. The V end was cut by 4 bases, the J end by 2 bases, with 10 bases between. CDR1 and CDR2 (germline): MGHRA, YSYEKL. The CDR3 DNA reads TGCGCCAGCAGCCGTCGGGGCGACACAGATACGCAGTATTTT. Amino acid sequence: CASSRRGDTDTQYF.

The chain joins TRBV6-6 to TRBJ1-3; TRBD1 is a possible D gene (5 bases). Germline-derived CDR1 and CDR2 are MNHNY and SVGAGI (reference sequence). This CDR3 comprises 17 residues. Trimming pared 2 bases from V and 4 bases from J, leaving 18 bases between. CDR3 loop: CASSYAGGGNGGNTIYF. CDR3 nucleotide sequence: TGTGCCAGCAGTTACGCCGGGGGAGGGAACGGGGGAAACACCATATATTTT.

There are many counts of this clonotype. This sequence joins TRBV2 and TRBJ2-5; D unclear. With 6 bases removed from V and 1 base from J, the gap between germline ends came to 3 bases. Germline V gene lookup returns CDR1 SNHLY and CDR2 FYNNEI. CDR3 size: 11 residues. In DNA, the CDR3 is TGTGCCAGCAGGTTCCAAGAGACCCAGTACTTC. Its protein is CASRFQETQYF.

This clonotype was counted at least ten times. The chain carries TRBV7-8 and TRBJ2-3; D ambiguous. The CDR3 runs 14 residues. Trimming pared 4 bases from V and 5 bases from J, leaving 13 bases between. From germline, CDR1 is SGHVS and CDR2 FQNEAQ. The CDR3 loop is CASSSGSWQDTQYF. The CDR3 nucleotides are TGTGCCAGCAGCTCAGGATCATGGCAAGATACGCAGTATTTT. Based on the CDR3 plus reference TRBV7-8 and TRBJ2-3, the full variable domain is GAGVSQSPRYKVAKRGQDVALRCDPISGHVSLFWYQQALGQGPEFLTYFQNEAQLDKSGLPSDRFFAERPEGSVSTLKIQRTQQEDSAVYLCASSSGSWQDTQYFGPGTRLTVL.

The V and J genes are TRBV20-1 and TRBJ2-5, with 7 nucleotides matching TRBD1. In germline, CDR1 is DFQATT, CDR2 SNEGSKA (reference sequence). The CDR3 runs 13 residues. Unmatched junction bases numbered 4, after V lost 5 bases and J lost 1 base. In nucleotides, the CDR3 is TGCAGTGCTGGGGGACAGCTCCAAGAGACCCAGTACTTC. Protein product: CSAGGQLQETQYF.

This clonotype was recorded many times. The rearrangement joins TRBV5-1 to TRBJ2-3; D remains ambiguous. The CDR3 spans 14 residues. V was shortened by 4 bases and J by 6 bases, with 15 bases between the two germline ends. Germline values: CDR1 SGHRS, CDR2 YFSETQ. The CDR3: CASSRIPSQDTQYF. CDR3 nucleotides: TGCGCCAGCAGCAGGATACCTAGTCAGGATACGCAGTATTTT.

This clonotype was observed a handful of times. The V gene is TRBV20-1, the J gene TRBJ1-1; D might be TRBD1 (6 bases). Germline CDR1 DFQATT, CDR2 SNEGSKA (reference sequence). This CDR3 region has 12 residues. V lost 6 bases to trimming and J lost 7 bases, with 15 bases between them. CDR3 nucleotides: TGCAGTGCGATAAACAGGGCGGATGAAGCTTTCTTT. This sequence encodes CSAINRADEAFF.

As for this clonotype: Given a much more abundant clone one base away, this may be a read error. The CDR3 region has the DNA TGTGCCAGCTGCCGAACGGAGGGCTACGAGCAGTACTTC. It codes for CASCRTEGYEQYF. The chain combines TRBV3-1 with TRBJ2-7; tentatively, D is TRBD2 (6 bases). V lost 8 bases and J 3 bases, leaving 14 bases between the germline ends. The CDR3 runs to 13 residues. The V gene's germline CDR1 is LGHDT and CDR2 YNNKEL (reference sequence).

This clonotype ranks as medium-sized. V usage is TRBV7-9 and J usage is TRBJ2-5; D call uncertain. CDR1 is SEHNR and CDR2 is FQNEAQ in the germline V gene (reference sequence). The CDR3 consists of 11 residues. The V gene lost 4 bases and the J gene lost 5 bases, with 5 bases spanning the gap. CDR3 sequence: CASSSWETQYF. The CDR3 nucleotides read TGTGCCAGCAGCTCCTGGGAGACCCAGTACTTC.

This clonotype was observed many times. The chain employs TRBV6-5 and TRBJ1-3; no clear D gene. V was pared by 8 bases and J by 1 base, with 3 bases between. In germline, CDR1 is MNHEY, CDR2 SVGAGI. CDR3 size: 11 residues. CDR3 sequence (DNA): TGTGCCAGCGAGTCTGGAAACACCATATATTTT. It encodes CASESGNTIYF.

This clonotype was counted at least ten times. The V and J genes are TRBV28 and TRBJ2-7; 11 nucleotides align to TRBD1. The germline CDR1 and CDR2 sequences are MDHEN and SYDVKM. V lost 6 bases, J lost 3 bases, and 4 bases stayed unmatched. The CDR3 runs to 14 residues. As DNA, the CDR3 is TGTGCCAGCAGATGGGGGACAGGGGGCTACGAGCAGTACTTC. Its translation: CASRWGTGGYEQYF.

There are many counts of this clonotype. The chain employs TRBV5-1 and TRBJ1-5; D is unresolved. Germline values: CDR1 SGHRS, CDR2 YFSETQ. This CDR3 spans 13 amino acids. The V end was cut by 3 bases, the J end by 4 bases, with 8 bases between. This CDR3 is CASSSDANQPQHF. The CDR3 nucleotides are TGCGCCAGCAGCTCGGACGCGAATCAGCCCCAGCATTTT.

Many counts were recorded for this clonotype. The chain has TRBV6-5 and TRBJ2-5; D may be TRBD1 or TRBD2 (5 bases each). The CDR3 spans 14 residues. The V and J ends lost 7 bases and 1 base respectively, with 13 bases between them. The V gene's germline CDR1 is MNHEY and CDR2 SVGAGI. The CDR3 protein is CASTYWGTQETQYF. As DNA, the CDR3 is TGTGCCAGCACCTACTGGGGGACCCAAGAGACCCAGTACTTC.

J is TRBJ1-2 and V is TRBV9, with TRBD1 as a possible D gene (6 bases). CDR1 and CDR2 (germline): SGDLS, YYNGEE. The CDR3 is 15 amino acids. Trimming stripped 4 bases from V and 4 bases from J, with 17 bases between. This chain's CDR3 is CASSPTGTTGYGYTF. The CDR3 DNA reads as TGTGCCAGCAGCCCCACCGGAACGACAGGCTATGGCTACACCTTC.

This clonotype came up many times. V is TRBV6-1 and J is TRBJ2-7, with D possibly matching TRBD2 (5 bases). The CDR3 has 13 amino acids. Germline values: CDR1 MNHNS, CDR2 SASEGT. Deletions cut 2 bases from V and 5 bases from J, with 10 bases between. CDR3: CASSELRGNEQYF. The CDR3 nucleotides read TGTGCCAGCAGTGAACTCCGGGGAAACGAGCAGTACTTC.

This clonotype was counted a few times. The chain links TRBV29-1 to TRBJ2-7, with 11 bases matching TRBD2. The J segment lost 3 bases and the V segment lost 7 bases, leaving 5 bases of the junction unmatched. Germline loops: CDR1 SQVTM, CDR2 ANQGSEA. This CDR3 has 13 residues. The CDR3 region is CSGGSGRVYEQYF. Here the CDR3 DNA reads TGCAGCGGGGGTAGCGGGAGGGTCTACGAGCAGTACTTC.

This clonotype was seen more than once but under ten times. The rearrangement joins TRBV20-1 to TRBJ2-7; 10 positions match TRBD1. This CDR3 has 14 amino acids. Losses at the gene ends were 4 bases for V and 1 base for J; bases not matched to a gene: 4. Germline-derived CDR1 and CDR2 are DFQATT and SNEGSKA (reference sequence). DNA of the CDR3: TGCAGTGCTACTCGGGACAGGGGTTCCTACGAGCAGTACTTC. This gives the protein CSATRDRGSYEQYF.